These 5 T cell receptor beta chains were all obtained from the same sample, sequenced in a study of blood T cell repertoires in COVID-19 (dated by TCRdb to between 2020 and 2021). Library method: the immunoSEQ multiplex PCR assay. Not all clones reach the TCRdb copy of this immuneACCESS table, which keeps in-frame sequences only. Checked studies attribute under half of the gap to unresolved V genes and leave the rest unexplained. Recorded for this sample are a few hundred thousand clones; approximately 91% of them occurred a single time. The ten largest clones capture roughly 8.9% of the sample. Input material: PBMCs or T cells enriched from blood (not recorded which). The receptors here all came from a woman in her forties who had recovered from COVID-19.

The rearrangement links TRBV5-6 to TRBJ2-5; 7 bases match TRBD2. Germline trimming cut 3 bases from V and 4 bases from J; bases unmatched to any gene: 6. CDR3 length: 14 amino acids. CDR1 is SGHDT, CDR2 YYEEEE, per germline. The CDR3 DNA reads as TGTGCCAGCAGCTCAGCGGGAATGGGAGAGACCCAGTACTTC. It yields the protein CASSSAGMGETQYF. Drawing the rest from reference TRBV5-6 and TRBJ2-5, the complete variable domain is DAGVTQSPTHLIKTRGQQVTLRCSPKSGHDTVSWYQQALGQGPQFIFQYYEEEERQRGNFPDRFSGHQFPNYSSELNVNALLLGDSALYLCASSSAGMGETQYFGPGTRLLVL.

This clone was seen repeatedly, ten times or more. V and J are TRBV28 and TRBJ2-5; TRBD1 aligns across 7 bases. This CDR3 is 15 amino acids long. Per germline, CDR1 MDHEN and CDR2 SYDVKM. The V gene end was trimmed by 5 bases and the J gene end by 1 base; junction bases not matched to a gene: 7. CDR3: CASSTRTGSQETQYF. As DNA, the CDR3 is TGTGCCAGCAGTACCCGGACAGGCTCCCAAGAGACCCAGTACTTC.

This rearrangement joins TRBV19 to TRBJ2-7; possibly TRBD2 for D (6 bases). The germline CDR1 and CDR2 sequences are LNHDA and SQIVND (reference sequence). Deletions cut 4 bases from V and 0 bases from J, with 10 bases between. The CDR3 extends over 14 amino acids. The CDR3 nucleotides are TGTGCCAGTAGTACGGGACTTAGCTCCTACGAGCAGTACTTC. Protein product: CASSTGLSSYEQYF.

V usage is TRBV7-3 and J usage is TRBJ2-5; 10 bases are shared with TRBD2. CDR3 size: 15 residues. Germline-derived CDR1 and CDR2 are SGHTA and FQGTGA. V shed 4 bases and J 2 bases; nucleotides not matched to a gene: 4. CDR3 nucleotides: TGTGCCAGCAGCTCGACAGCGGGGGGGCAAGAGACCCAGTACTTC. Residues: CASSSTAGGQETQYF.

The chain employs TRBV24-1 and TRBJ2-5; 9 bases are shared with TRBD1. In germline, CDR1 is KGHDR, CDR2 SFDVKD. V was clipped by 1 base and J by 2 bases; unmatched bases: 4. The CDR3 runs 16 residues. CDR3 nucleotide sequence: TGTGCCACCAGTGATTTCCAGGGGACAGGGCAAGAGACCCAGTACTTC. Amino acids: CATSDFQGTGQETQYF.